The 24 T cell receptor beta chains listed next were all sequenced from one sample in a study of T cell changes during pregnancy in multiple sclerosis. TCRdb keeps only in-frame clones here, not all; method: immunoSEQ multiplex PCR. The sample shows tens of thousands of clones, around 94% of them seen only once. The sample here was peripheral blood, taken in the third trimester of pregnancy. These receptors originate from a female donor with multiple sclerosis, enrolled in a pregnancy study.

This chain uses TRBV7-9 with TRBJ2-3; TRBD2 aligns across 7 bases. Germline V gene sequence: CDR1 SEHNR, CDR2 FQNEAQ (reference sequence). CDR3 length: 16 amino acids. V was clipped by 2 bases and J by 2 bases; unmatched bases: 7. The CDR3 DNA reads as TGTGCCAGCAGCTTAAGTGCGGGAGTCACCACAGATACGCAGTATTTT. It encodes CASSLSAGVTTDTQYF.

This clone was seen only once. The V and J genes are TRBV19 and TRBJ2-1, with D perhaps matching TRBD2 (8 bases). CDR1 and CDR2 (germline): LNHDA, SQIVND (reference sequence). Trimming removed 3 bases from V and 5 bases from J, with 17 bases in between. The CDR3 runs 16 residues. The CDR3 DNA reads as TGTGCCAGTAGTATCGGGAGGGGGCTGGTCAACAATGAGCAGTTCTTC. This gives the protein CASSIGRGLVNNEQFF.

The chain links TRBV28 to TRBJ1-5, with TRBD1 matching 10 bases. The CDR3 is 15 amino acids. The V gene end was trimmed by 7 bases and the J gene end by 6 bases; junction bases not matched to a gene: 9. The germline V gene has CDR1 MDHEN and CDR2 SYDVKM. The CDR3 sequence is CASTMRQGAAQPQHF. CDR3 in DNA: TGTGCCAGCACCATGAGACAGGGGGCCGCTCAGCCCCAGCATTTT.

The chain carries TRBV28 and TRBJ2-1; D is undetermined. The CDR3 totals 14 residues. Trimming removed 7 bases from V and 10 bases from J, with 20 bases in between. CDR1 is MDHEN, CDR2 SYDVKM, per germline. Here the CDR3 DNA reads TGTGCCAGCACCGATAATGGGCCGCCTTGGGAGCAGTTCTTC. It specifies CASTDNGPPWEQFF.

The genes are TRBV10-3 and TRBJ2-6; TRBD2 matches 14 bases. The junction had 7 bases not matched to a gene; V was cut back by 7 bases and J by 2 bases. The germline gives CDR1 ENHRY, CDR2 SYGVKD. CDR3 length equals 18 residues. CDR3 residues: CAIMAGTSGSAGANVLTF. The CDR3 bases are TGTGCCATCATGGCCGGGACTAGCGGGAGTGCTGGGGCCAACGTCCTGACTTTC.

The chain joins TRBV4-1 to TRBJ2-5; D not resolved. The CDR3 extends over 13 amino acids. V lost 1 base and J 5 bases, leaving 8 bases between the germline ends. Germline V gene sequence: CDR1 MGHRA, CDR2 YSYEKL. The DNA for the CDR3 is TGCGCCAGCAGCCAAGTGAGAGGCGAGACCCAGTACTTC. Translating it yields CASSQVRGETQYF.

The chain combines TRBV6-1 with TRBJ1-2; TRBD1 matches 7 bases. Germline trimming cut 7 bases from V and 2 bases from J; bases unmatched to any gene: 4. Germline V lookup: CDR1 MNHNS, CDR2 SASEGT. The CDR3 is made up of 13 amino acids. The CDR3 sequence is CASTSTGNYGYTF. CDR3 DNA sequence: TGTGCCAGCACTTCGACAGGGAACTATGGCTACACCTTC.

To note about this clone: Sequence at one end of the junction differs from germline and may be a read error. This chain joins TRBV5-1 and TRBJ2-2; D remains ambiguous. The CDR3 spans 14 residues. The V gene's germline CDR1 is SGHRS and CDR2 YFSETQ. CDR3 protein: CASRFGADTGELFF. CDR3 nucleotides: TGCGCCAGCCGCTTCGGAGCTGACACCGGGGAGCTGTTTTTT.

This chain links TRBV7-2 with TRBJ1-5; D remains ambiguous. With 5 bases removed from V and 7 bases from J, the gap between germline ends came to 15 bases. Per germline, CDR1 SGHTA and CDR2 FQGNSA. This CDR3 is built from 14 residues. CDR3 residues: CASSTSGLDQPQHF. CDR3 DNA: TGTGCCAGCAGCACATCGGGTCTCGACCAGCCCCAGCATTTT.

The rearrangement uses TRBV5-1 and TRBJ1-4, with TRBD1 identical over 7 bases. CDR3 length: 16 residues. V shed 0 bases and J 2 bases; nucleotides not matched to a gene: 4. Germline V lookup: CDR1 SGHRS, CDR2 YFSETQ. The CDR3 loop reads CASSLGPGGTNEKLFF. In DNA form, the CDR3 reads TGCGCCAGCAGCTTGGGGCCAGGGGGTACTAATGAAAAACTGTTTTTT.

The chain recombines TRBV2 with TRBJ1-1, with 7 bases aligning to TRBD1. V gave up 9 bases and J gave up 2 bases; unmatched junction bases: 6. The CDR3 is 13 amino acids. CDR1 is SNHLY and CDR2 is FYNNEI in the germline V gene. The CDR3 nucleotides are TGTGCCAGTGCGACAGGGACAAACACTGAAGCTTTCTTT. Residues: CASATGTNTEAFF.

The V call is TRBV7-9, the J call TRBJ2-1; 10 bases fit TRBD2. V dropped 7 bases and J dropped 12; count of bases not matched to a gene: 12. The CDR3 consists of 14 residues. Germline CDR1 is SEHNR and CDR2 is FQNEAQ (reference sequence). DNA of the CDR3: TGTGCCAGCAACGCAGCGGGAGGGCAGGGGGGGCAGTTCTTC. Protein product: CASNAAGGQGGQFF.

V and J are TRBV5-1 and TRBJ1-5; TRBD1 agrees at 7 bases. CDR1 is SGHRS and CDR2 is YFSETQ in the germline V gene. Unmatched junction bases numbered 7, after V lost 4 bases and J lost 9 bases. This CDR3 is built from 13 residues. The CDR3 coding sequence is TGCGCCAGCAGCGGACAGGAAGGAGGGCCCCAGCATTTT. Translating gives CASSGQEGGPQHF. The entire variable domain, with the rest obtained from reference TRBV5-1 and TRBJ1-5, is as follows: KAGVTQTPRYLIKTRGQQVTLSCSPISGHRSVSWYQQTPGQGLQFLFEYFSETQRNKGNFPGRFSGRQFSNSRSEMNVSTLELGDSALYLCASSGQEGGPQHFGDGTRLSIL.

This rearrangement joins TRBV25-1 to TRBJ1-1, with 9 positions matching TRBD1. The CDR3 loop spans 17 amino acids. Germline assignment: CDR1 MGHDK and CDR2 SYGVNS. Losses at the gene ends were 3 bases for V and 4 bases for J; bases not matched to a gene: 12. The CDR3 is CASSDSGQGFSSTEAFF. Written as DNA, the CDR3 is TGTGCCAGCAGTGATTCGGGACAGGGTTTTTCTTCCACTGAAGCTTTCTTT.

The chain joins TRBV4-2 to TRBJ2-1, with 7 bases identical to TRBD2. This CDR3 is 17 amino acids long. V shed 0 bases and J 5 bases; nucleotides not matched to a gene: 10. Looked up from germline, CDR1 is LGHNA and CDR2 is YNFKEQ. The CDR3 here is CASSQDPRGSVDNEQFF. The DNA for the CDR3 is TGTGCCAGCAGCCAAGATCCTCGCGGGAGCGTCGACAATGAGCAGTTCTTC.

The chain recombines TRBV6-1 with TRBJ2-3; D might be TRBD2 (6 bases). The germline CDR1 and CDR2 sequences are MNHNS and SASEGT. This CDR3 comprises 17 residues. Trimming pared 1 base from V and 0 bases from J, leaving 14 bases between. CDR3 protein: CASSEVSASASTDTQYF. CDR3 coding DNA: TGTGCCAGCAGTGAAGTATCGGCTAGCGCTAGCACAGATACGCAGTATTTT.

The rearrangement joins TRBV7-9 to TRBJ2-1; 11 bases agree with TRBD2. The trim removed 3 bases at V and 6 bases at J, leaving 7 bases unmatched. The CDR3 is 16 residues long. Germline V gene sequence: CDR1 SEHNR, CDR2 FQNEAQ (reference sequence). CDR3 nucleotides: TGTGCCAGCAGCTTCCAACTAGCGGGAGTGTCCAATGAGCAGTTCTTC. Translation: CASSFQLAGVSNEQFF.

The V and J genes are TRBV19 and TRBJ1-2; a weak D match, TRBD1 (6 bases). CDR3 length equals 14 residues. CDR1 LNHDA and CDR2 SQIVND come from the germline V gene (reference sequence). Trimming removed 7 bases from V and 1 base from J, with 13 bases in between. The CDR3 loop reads CASTVRGRNYGYTF. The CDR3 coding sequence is TGTGCCAGTACCGTCAGGGGACGTAACTATGGCTACACCTTC. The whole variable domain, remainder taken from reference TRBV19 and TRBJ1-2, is DGGITQSPKYLFRKEGQNVTLSCEQNLNHDAMYWYRQDPGQGLRLIYYSQIVNDFQKGDIAEGYSVSREKKESFPLTVTSAQKNPTAFYLCASTVRGRNYGYTFGSGTRLTVV.

CDR3: CASSPRTSGYTDTQYF. In DNA form, the CDR3 reads TGTGCCAGCTCCCCCAGGACTAGCGGATACACAGATACGCAGTATTTT. J is TRBJ2-3 and V is TRBV2; 10 bases line up with TRBD2. Germline CDR1 is SNHLY and CDR2 is FYNNEI. Trimming cost V 8 bases and J 2 bases; bases outside gene matches: 10. The CDR3 runs to 16 residues.

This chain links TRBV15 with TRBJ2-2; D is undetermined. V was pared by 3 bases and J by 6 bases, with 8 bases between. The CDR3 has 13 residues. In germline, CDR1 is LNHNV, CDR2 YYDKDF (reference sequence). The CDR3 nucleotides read TGTGCCACCAGCAGGCCCCAGGCCGGGGAGCTGTTTTTT. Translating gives CATSRPQAGELFF.

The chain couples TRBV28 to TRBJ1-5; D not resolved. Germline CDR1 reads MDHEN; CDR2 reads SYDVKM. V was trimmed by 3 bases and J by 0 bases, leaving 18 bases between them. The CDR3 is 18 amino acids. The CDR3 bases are TGTGCCAGCAGTTTCAGGAGTCGGGGATGGAATAGCAATCAGCCCCAGCATTTT. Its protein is CASSFRSRGWNSNQPQHF.

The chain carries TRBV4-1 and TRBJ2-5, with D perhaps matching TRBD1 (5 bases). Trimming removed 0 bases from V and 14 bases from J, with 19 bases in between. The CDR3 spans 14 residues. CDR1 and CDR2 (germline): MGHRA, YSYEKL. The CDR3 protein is CASSQEGPLGPTYF. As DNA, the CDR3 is TGCGCCAGCAGCCAAGAGGGGCCCCTCGGCCCTACCTACTTC.

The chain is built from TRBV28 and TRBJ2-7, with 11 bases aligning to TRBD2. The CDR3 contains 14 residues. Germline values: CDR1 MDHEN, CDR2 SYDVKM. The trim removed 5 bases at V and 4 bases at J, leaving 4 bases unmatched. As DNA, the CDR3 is TGTGCCAGCAGTACATTAGCGGGAGGGTACGAGCAGTACTTC. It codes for CASSTLAGGYEQYF.

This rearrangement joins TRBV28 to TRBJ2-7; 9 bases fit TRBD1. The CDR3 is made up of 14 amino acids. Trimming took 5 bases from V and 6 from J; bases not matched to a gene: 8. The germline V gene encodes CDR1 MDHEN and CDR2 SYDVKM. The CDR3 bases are TGTGCCAGCAGTCCGGGACAGGGCTGGTCCGAGCAGTACTTC. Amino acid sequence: CASSPGQGWSEQYF.